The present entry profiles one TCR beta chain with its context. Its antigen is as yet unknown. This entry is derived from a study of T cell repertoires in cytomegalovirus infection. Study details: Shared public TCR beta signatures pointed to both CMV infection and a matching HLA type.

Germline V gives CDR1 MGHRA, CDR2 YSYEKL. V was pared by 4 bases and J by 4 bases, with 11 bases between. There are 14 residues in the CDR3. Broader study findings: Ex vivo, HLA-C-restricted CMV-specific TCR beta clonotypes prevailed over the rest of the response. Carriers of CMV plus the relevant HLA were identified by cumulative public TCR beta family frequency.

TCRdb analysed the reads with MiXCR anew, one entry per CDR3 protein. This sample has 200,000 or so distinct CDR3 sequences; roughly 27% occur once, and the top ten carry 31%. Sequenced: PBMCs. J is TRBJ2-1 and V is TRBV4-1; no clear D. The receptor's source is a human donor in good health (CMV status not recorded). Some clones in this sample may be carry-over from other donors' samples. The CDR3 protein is CASSRQSLYNEQFF. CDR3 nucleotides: TGCGCCAGCAGCCGCCAGTCTCTTTACAATGAGCAGTTCTTC.